The next 13 T cell receptor beta chains were all read from a single sample in a study of OX40 agonist ivuxolimab in advanced cancers. Clones were read by immunoSEQ multiplex PCR, and TCRdb kept only the in-frame ones, dropping some. The sample gives about 20,000 clones, around 85% of which show up once; about 30% is in the top ten. Sequencing was performed on CD4+ or CD8+ T cells sorted from blood, taken in a trial of the OX40 agonist ivuxolimab. All receptors derive from an adult with an advanced solid tumor such as melanoma, head and neck, liver or kidney cancer.

This chain joins TRBV7-3 and TRBJ2-1, with 10 nucleotides matching TRBD2. This CDR3 is 15 amino acids long. The trim removed 5 bases at V and 4 bases at J, leaving 5 bases unmatched. In germline, CDR1 is SGHTA, CDR2 FQGTGA. The CDR3 nucleotides are TGTGCCAGCAGCCTATTAGCGGGAGGTTACAATGAGCAGTTCTTC. It codes for CASSLLAGGYNEQFF. Supplemented by reference TRBV7-3 and TRBJ2-1, the full variable domain reads GAGVSQTPSNKVTEKGKYVELRCDPISGHTALYWYRQSLGQGPEFLIYFQGTGAADDSGLPNDRFFAVRPEGSVSTLKIQRTERGDSAVYLCASSLLAGGYNEQFFGPGTRLTVL.

The chain combines TRBV27 with TRBJ2-7, with a weak D call TRBD2 (5 bases). CDR1 and CDR2 from the germline V gene are MNHEY and SMNVEV (reference sequence). The CDR3 is 14 residues long. V lost 0 bases and J lost 0, with 6 bases in between. Here the CDR3 reads CASSLSAGSYEQYF. DNA of the CDR3: TGTGCCAGCAGTTTATCCGCGGGCTCCTACGAGCAGTACTTC.

The chain recombines TRBV5-5 with TRBJ2-7; D may correspond to TRBD1 or TRBD2 (6 bases each). Germline CDR1 is SGHKS and CDR2 is YYEKEE (reference sequence). The CDR3 totals 15 residues. Trimming left V 3 bases short and J 3 bases short, with 16 bases between. The CDR3 loop reads CASSSRGRNRYEQYF. The CDR3 bases are TGTGCCAGCAGCTCACGGGGGCGTAACCGCTACGAGCAGTACTTC. Full variable domain (outside the CDR3, taken from reference TRBV5-5 and TRBJ2-7): DAGVTQSPTHLIKTRGQQVTLRCSPISGHKSVSWYQQVLGQGPQFIFQYYEKEERGRGNFPDRFSARQFPNYSSELNVNALLLGDSALYLCASSSRGRNRYEQYFGPGTRLTVT.

This clone has a single count. The chain uses TRBV28 and TRBJ2-7, with D perhaps matching TRBD1 or TRBD2 (5 bases each). This CDR3 spans 13 amino acids. Germline lookup yields CDR1 MDHEN and CDR2 SYDVKM. The V gene lost 5 bases and the J gene lost 0 bases, with 8 bases spanning the gap. Here the CDR3 reads CASSPGTSYEQYF. CDR3 sequence (DNA): TGTGCCAGCAGTCCCGGGACCTCCTACGAGCAGTACTTC.

The V and J genes are TRBV2 and TRBJ1-2; D might be TRBD1 (6 bases). With 4 bases removed from V and 5 bases from J, the gap between germline ends came to 20 bases. In germline, CDR1 is SNHLY, CDR2 FYNNEI. The CDR3 has 16 amino acids. The CDR3 bases are TGTGCCAGCAGTGTATCAGGGGTAGGATCCCCTTATGGCTACACCTTC. Its translation: CASSVSGVGSPYGYTF.

The chain couples TRBV11-3 to TRBJ2-5; the match to TRBD2 covers 9 bases. The CDR3 length is 14 residues. After removal of 5 bases from V and 5 bases from J, the junction contained 6 bases not matched to a gene. Germline CDR1 reads SGHNT; CDR2 reads YENEEA. The CDR3 loop reads CASSTLAGVETQYF. In nucleotides, the CDR3 is TGTGCCAGCAGCACCTTAGCGGGGGTGGAGACCCAGTACTTC.

This clone was counted a single time. The V call is TRBV28, the J call TRBJ1-1; TRBD1 might be the D (5 bases). The CDR3 loop spans 14 amino acids. Germline values: CDR1 MDHEN, CDR2 SYDVKM. V was trimmed by 6 bases and J by 5 bases, leaving 16 bases between them. CDR3 region: CASRWWGAGTEAFF. The CDR3 nucleotides are TGTGCCAGCAGATGGTGGGGCGCGGGGACTGAAGCTTTCTTT.

V usage is TRBV9 and J usage is TRBJ1-1; maybe TRBD1 (5 bases). Trimming took off 0 bases at V and 1 base at J, with 13 bases between the two ends. Germline CDR1 is SGDLS and CDR2 is YYNGEE. The CDR3 is made up of 16 amino acids. This CDR3 reads CASSVGDYSRNTEAFF. Written as DNA, the CDR3 is TGTGCCAGCAGCGTAGGGGACTACTCTCGGAACACTGAAGCTTTCTTT.

This chain links TRBV28 with TRBJ2-3; TRBD1 agrees at 9 bases. Germline V gives CDR1 MDHEN, CDR2 SYDVKM. CDR3 length: 14 residues. After removal of 11 bases from V and 4 bases from J, the junction contained 10 bases not matched to a gene. The CDR3 DNA is TGTGCCGCGACCTGGGACAGGGAGGCAGATACGCAGTATTTT. Translated, it gives CAATWDREADTQYF.

The chain links TRBV7-2 to TRBJ2-5; perhaps D is TRBD1 or TRBD2 (6 bases each). Trimming took off 5 bases at V and 0 bases at J, with 16 bases between the two ends. The germline CDR1 and CDR2 sequences are SGHTA and FQGNSA. This CDR3 is built from 16 residues. The CDR3 here is CASSPPGAKYQETQYF. The DNA of the CDR3 is TGTGCCAGCAGCCCGCCGGGGGCTAAGTACCAAGAGACCCAGTACTTC.

This chain uses TRBV27 with TRBJ2-5; perhaps D is TRBD1 or TRBD2 (7 bases each). The germline V gene has CDR1 MNHEY and CDR2 SMNVEV (reference sequence). Trimming stripped 2 bases from V and 1 base from J, with 14 bases between. This CDR3 region has 16 residues. CDR3 bases: TGTGCCAGCAGTTTAGCAGGGGGGGGGACCCAAGAGACCCAGTACTTC. This codes for CASSLAGGGTQETQYF.

V and J are TRBV6-6 and TRBJ1-1; D not certain. Trimming removed 5 bases at V and 5 bases at J, with 6 bases between. The CDR3 has 11 residues. Germline V CDR1 and CDR2: MNHNY, SVGAGI (reference sequence). As DNA, the CDR3 is TGTGCCAGCAGTACAAGTACTGAAGCTTTCTTT. Its translation: CASSTSTEAFF.

The gene calls are TRBV7-9 and TRBJ1-1, with no clear D. The germline CDR1 and CDR2 sequences are SEHNR and FQNEAQ (reference sequence). V dropped 5 bases and J dropped 7 bases, with 11 bases sitting between them. The CDR3 has 12 amino acids. CDR3 nucleotide sequence: TGTGCCAGCAGCCGATTCGGGGATGAAGCTTTCTTT. Its translation is CASSRFGDEAFF.